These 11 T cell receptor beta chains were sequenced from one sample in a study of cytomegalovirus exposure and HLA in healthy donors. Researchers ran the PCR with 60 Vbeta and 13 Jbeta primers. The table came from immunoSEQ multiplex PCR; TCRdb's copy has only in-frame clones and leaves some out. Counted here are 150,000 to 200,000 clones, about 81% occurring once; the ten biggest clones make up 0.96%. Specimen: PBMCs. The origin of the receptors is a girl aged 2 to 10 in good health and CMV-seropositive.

Here the CDR3 DNA reads TGTGCCAGCTCACCAACTAGCGGGATCTACGAGCAGTACTTC. This translates into CASSPTSGIYEQYF. The chain is built from TRBV18 and TRBJ2-5; 10 positions agree with TRBD2. The DNA end lines up better with TRBJ2-7; the J call may be wrong. The CDR3 extends over 14 amino acids. CDR1 KGHSH and CDR2 LQKENI come from the germline V gene.

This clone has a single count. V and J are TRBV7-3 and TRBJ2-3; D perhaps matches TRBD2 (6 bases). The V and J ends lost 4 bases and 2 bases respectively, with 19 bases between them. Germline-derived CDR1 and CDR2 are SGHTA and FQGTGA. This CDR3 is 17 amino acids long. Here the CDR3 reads CASSSLGGFGSTDTQYF. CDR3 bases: TGTGCCAGCAGCTCTCTGGGGGGTTTTGGCTCCACAGATACGCAGTATTTT. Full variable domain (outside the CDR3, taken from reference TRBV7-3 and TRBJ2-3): GAGVSQTPSNKVTEKGKYVELRCDPISGHTALYWYRQSLGQGPEFLIYFQGTGAADDSGLPNDRFFAVRPEGSVSTLKIQRTERGDSAVYLCASSSLGGFGSTDTQYFGPGTRLTVL.

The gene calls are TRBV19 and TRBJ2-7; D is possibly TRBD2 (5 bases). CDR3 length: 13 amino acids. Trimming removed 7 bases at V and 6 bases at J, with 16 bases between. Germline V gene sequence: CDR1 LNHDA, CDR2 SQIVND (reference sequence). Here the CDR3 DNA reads TGTGCCAGTAATGGTGGAGGCACCGGCGAGCAGTACTTC. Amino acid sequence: CASNGGGTGEQYF.

CDR3 DNA: TGTGCCAGCAGTGTACAGGGTTATACGCAGTATTTT. Residues: CASSVQGYTQYF. This chain links TRBV28 with TRBJ2-3; perhaps TRBD1 as D (6 bases). CDR1 and CDR2 (germline): MDHEN, SYDVKM. The CDR3 covers 12 residues. Trimming took 5 bases from V and 7 from J, leaving 10 bases between them.

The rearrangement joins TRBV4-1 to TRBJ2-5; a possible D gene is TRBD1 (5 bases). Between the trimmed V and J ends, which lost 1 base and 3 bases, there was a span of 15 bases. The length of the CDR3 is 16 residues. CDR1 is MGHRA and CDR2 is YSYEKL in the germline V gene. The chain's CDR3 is CASSQVTRRGKETQYF. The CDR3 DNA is TGCGCCAGCAGCCAAGTTACAAGAAGGGGAAAAGAGACCCAGTACTTC.

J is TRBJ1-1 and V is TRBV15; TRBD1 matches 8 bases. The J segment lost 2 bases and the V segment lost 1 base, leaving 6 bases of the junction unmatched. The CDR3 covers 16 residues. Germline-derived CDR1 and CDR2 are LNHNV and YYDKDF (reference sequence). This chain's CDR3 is CATSRGRGQGNTEAFF. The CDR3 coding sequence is TGTGCCACCAGCAGAGGCAGGGGGCAGGGAAACACTGAAGCTTTCTTT.

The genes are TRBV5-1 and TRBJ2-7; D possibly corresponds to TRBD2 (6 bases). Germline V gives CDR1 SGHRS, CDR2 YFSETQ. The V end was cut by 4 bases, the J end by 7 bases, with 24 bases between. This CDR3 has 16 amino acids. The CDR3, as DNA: TGCGCCAGCAGCCCGGGGGAAGGGTCCGCGGTCCGGGAGCAGTACTTC. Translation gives CASSPGEGSAVREQYF. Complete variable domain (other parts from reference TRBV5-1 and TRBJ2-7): KAGVTQTPRYLIKTRGQQVTLSCSPISGHRSVSWYQQTPGQGLQFLFEYFSETQRNKGNFPGRFSGRQFSNSRSEMNVSTLELGDSALYLCASSPGEGSAVREQYFGPGTRLTVT.

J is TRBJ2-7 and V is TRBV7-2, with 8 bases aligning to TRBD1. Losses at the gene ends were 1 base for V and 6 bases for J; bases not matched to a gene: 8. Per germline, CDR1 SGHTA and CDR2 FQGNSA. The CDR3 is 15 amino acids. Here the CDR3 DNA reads TGTGCCAGCAGCTTAGTGGTGACAGGGGTTTTCGAGCAGTACTTC. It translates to CASSLVVTGVFEQYF. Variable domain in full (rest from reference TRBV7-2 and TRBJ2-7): GAGVSQSPSNKVTEKGKDVELRCDPISGHTALYWYRQSLGQGLEFLIYFQGNSAPDKSGLPSDRFSAERTGGSVSTLTIQRTQQEDSAVYLCASSLVVTGVFEQYFGPGTRLTVT.

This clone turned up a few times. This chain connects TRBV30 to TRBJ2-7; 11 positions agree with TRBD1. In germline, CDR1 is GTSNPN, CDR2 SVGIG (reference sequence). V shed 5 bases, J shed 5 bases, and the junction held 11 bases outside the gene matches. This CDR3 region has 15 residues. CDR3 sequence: CAWVSPDRGLNEQYF. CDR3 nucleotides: TGTGCCTGGGTCTCCCCGGACAGGGGGCTAAACGAGCAGTACTTC.

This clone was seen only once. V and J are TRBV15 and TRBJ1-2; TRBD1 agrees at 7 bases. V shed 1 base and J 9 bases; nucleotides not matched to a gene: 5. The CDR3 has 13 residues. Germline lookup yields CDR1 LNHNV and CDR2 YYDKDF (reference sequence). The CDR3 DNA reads TGTGCCACCAGCAGAGGCGGGGACAGCAGCTACACCTTC. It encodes CATSRGGDSSYTF.

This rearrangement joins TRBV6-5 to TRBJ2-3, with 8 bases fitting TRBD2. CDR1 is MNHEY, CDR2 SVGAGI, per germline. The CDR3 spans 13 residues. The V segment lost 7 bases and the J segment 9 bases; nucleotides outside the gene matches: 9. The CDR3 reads CASTGLGGGTQYF. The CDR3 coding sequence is TGTGCCAGCACCGGCCTCGGGGGGGGCACGCAGTATTTT.